This T cell receptor (beta chain) was recovered during a study of T cell responses to AZD1222 COVID-19 vaccine. Clones were read by immunoSEQ multiplex PCR, and TCRdb kept only the in-frame ones, dropping some. The sample includes about 98,000 clones, roughly 84% of them seen just once. Overall study findings and caveats: Breadth and depth of Spike-specific TCRs rose after two AZD1222 doses. Spike was spanned by vaccine-associated CD4 TCRs, which were dominant at 160-218 and 743-854. Scientists sampled the repertoires only once the peak T cell response had passed.

The CDR3 contains 16 residues. Trimming removed 1 base from V and 9 bases from J, with 16 bases in between. Per the germline V gene, CDR1 is LGHNA and CDR2 is YSLEER. To note about this clone: Antigen unknown.

The clonotype originates from an adult in good health. The sample was peripheral blood, taken on day 0 of AZD1222 vaccination. The genes are TRBV4-3 and TRBJ1-6; TRBD1 might be the D (5 bases). This CDR3 is CASSQVSQGLGSPLHF. CDR3 in DNA: TGCGCCAGCAGCCAAGTAAGCCAGGGTTTGGGTTCACCCCTCCACTTT.